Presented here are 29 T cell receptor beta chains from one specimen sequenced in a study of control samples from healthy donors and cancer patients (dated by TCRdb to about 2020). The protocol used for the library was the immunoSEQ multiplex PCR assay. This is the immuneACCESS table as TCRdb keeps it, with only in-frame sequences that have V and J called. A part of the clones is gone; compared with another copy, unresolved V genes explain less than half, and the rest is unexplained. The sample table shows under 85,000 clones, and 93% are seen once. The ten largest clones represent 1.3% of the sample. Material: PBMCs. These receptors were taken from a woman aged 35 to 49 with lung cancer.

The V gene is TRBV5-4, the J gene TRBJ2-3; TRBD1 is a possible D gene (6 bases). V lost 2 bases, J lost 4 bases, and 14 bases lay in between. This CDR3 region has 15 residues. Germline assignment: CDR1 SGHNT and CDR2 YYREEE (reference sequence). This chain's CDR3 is CASSFRTEVPDTQYF. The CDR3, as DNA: TGTGCCAGCAGCTTCCGGACAGAAGTCCCAGATACGCAGTATTTT.

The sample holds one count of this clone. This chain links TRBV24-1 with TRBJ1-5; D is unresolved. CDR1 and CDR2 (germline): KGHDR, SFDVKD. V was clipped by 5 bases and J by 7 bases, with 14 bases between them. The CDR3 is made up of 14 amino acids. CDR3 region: CATSGTGGGQPQHF. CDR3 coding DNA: TGTGCCACCAGTGGAACGGGTGGCGGGCAGCCCCAGCATTTT.

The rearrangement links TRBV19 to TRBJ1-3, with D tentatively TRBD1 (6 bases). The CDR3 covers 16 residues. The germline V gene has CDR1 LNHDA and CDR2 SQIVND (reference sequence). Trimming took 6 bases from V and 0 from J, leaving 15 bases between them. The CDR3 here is CASSPRQDYSGNTIYF. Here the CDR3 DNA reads TGTGCCAGTAGCCCCCGACAGGACTACTCTGGAAACACCATATATTTT.

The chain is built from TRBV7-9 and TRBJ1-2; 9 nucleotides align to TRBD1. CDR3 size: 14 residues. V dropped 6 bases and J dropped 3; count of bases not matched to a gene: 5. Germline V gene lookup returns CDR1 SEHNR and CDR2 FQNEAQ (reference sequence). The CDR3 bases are TGTGCCAGCAGGCCCACAGGGGGCGACTATGGCTACACCTTC. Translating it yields CASRPTGGDYGYTF.

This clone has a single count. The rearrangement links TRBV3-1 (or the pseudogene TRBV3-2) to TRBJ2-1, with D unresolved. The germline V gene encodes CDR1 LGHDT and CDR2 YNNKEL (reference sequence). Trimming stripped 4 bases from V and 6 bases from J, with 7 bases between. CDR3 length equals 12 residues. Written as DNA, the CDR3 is TGTGCCAGCAGCCGGGCAGGCAATGAGCAGTTCTTC. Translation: CASSRAGNEQFF.

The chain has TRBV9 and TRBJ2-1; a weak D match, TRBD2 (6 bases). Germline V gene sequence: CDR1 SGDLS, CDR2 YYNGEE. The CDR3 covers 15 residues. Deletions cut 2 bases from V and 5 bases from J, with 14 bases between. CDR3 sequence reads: CASSVSGSTNNEQFF. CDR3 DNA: TGTGCCAGCAGCGTGAGCGGGTCCACAAACAATGAGCAGTTCTTC.

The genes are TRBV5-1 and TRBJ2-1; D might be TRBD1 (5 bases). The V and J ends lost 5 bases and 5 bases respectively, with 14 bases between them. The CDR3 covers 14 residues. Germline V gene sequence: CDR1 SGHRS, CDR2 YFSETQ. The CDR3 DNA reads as TGCGCCAGCAGGATGACAGTGGTGAACAATGAGCAGTTCTTC. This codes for CASRMTVVNNEQFF.

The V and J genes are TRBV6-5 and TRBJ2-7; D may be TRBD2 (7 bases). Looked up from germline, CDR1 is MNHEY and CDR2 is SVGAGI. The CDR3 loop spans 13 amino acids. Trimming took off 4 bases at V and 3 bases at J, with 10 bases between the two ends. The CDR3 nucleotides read TGTGCCAGCAGTTCAGGGGAGGGCTACGAGCAGTACTTC. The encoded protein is CASSSGEGYEQYF.

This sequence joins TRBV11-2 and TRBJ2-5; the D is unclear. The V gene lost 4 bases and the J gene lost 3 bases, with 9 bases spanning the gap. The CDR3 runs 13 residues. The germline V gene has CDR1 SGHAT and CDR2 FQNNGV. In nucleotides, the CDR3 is TGTGCCAGCAGCTCCCTCCGTAAAGAGACCCAGTACTTC. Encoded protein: CASSSLRKETQYF.

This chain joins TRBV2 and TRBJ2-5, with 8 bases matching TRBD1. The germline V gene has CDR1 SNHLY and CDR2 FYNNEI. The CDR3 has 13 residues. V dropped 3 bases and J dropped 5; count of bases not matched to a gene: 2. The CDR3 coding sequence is TGTGCCAGCAGTGACAGGGGGCCCGAGACCCAGTACTTC. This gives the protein CASSDRGPETQYF.

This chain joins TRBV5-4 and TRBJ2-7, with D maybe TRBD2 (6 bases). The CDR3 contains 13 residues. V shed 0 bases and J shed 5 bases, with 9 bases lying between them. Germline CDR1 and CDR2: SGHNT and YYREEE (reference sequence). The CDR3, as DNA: TGTGCCAGCAGCTTGGTGGGGGAGGACGAGCAGTACTTC. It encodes CASSLVGEDEQYF.

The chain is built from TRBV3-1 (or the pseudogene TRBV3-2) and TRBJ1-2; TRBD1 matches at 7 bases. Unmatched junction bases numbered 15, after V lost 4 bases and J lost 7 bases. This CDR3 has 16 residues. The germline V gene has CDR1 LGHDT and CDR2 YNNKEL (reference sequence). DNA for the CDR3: TGTGCCAGCAGCCTAGACTTGGGACAGAGGGCTGGTGGCTACACCTTC. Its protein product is CASSLDLGQRAGGYTF.

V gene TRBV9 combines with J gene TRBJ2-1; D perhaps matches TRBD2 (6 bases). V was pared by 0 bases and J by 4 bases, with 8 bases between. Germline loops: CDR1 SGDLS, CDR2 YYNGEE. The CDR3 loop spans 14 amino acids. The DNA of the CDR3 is TGTGCCAGCAGCGTAGGACTAGAGTACAATGAGCAGTTCTTC. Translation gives CASSVGLEYNEQFF.

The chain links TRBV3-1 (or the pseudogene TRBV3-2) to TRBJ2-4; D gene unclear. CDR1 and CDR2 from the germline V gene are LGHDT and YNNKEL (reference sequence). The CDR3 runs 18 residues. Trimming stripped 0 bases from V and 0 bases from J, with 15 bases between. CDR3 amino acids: CASSQEGGRLLAKNIQYF. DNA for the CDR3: TGTGCCAGCAGCCAAGAGGGCGGACGGCTTCTAGCCAAAAACATTCAGTACTTC.

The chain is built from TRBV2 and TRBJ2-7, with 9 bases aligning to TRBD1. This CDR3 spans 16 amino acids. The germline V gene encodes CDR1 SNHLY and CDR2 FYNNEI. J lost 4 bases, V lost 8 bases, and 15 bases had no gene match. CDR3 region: CASSNDRDRESYEQYF. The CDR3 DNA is TGTGCCAGCTCGAATGACCGGGACAGGGAATCGTACGAGCAGTACTTC.

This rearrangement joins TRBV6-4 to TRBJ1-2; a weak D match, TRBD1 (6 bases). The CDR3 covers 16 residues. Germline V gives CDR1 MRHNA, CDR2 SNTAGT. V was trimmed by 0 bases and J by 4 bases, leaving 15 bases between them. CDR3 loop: CASSDSEQGTTYGYTF. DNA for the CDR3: TGTGCCAGCAGTGACTCTGAACAGGGCACAACCTATGGCTACACCTTC.

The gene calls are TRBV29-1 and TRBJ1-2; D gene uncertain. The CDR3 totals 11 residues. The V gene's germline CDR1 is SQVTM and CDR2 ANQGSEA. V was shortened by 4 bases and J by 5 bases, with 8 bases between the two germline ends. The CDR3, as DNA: TGCAGCGTTGGGTGGGGATATGGCTACACCTTC. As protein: CSVGWGYGYTF. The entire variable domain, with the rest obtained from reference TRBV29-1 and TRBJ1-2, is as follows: SAVISQKPSRDICQRGTSLTIQCQVDSQVTMMFWYRQQPGQSLTLIATANQGSEATYESGFVIDKFPISRPNLTFSTLTVSNMSPEDSSIYLCSVGWGYGYTFGSGTRLTVV.

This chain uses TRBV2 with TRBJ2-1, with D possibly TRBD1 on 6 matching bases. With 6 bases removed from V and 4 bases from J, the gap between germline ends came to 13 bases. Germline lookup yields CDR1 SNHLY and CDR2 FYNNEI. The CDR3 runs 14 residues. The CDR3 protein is CASSRTAFYNEQFF. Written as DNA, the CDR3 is TGTGCCAGCAGCCGGACAGCATTTTACAATGAGCAGTTCTTC. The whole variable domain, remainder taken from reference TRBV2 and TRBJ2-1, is EPEVTQTPSHQVTQMGQEVILRCVPISNHLYFYWYRQILGQKVEFLVSFYNNEISEKSEIFDDQFSVERPDGSNFTLKIRSTKLEDSAMYFCASSRTAFYNEQFFGPGTRLTVL.

The CDR3 DNA is TGTGCCAGCAGTAGCGAAGAGACCCAGTACTTC. Protein: CASSSEETQYF. The chain recombines TRBV6-6 with TRBJ2-5; D gene ambiguous. Trimming removed 5 bases from V and 3 bases from J, with 4 bases in between. The CDR3 is made up of 11 amino acids. The V gene's germline CDR1 is MNHNY and CDR2 SVGAGI (reference sequence).

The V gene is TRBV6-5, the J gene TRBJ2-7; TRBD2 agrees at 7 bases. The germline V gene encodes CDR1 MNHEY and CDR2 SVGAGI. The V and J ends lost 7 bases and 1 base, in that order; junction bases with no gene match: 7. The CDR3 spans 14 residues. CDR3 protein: CASTRGETSYEQYF. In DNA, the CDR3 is TGTGCCAGCACCCGGGGGGAGACATCCTACGAGCAGTACTTC.

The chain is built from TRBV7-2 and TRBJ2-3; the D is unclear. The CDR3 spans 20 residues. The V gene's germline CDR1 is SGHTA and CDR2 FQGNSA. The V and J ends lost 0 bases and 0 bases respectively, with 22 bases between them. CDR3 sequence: CASSLATAFLRPASTDTQYF. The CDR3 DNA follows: TGTGCCAGCAGCTTAGCCACAGCGTTTCTCCGCCCCGCTAGCACAGATACGCAGTATTTT.

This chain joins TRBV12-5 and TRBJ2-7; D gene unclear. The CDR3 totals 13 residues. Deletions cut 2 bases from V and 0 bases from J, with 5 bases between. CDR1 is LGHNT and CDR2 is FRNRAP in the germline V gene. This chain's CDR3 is CASGLPASYEQYF. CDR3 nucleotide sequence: TGTGCTAGTGGTTTGCCCGCCTCCTACGAGCAGTACTTC.

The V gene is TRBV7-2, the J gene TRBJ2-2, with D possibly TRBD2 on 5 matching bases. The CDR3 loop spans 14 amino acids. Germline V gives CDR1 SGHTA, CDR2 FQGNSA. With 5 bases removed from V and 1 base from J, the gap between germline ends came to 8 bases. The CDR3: CASSPSGNTGELFF. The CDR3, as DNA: TGTGCCAGCAGCCCGAGCGGGAACACCGGGGAGCTGTTTTTT.

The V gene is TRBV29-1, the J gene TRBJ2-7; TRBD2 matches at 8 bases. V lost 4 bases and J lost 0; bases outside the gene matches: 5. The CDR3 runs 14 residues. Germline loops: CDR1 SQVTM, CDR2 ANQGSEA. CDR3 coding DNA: TGCAGCGTTGGAAGCGGGGGAGGCTCCTACGAGCAGTACTTC. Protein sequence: CSVGSGGGSYEQYF.

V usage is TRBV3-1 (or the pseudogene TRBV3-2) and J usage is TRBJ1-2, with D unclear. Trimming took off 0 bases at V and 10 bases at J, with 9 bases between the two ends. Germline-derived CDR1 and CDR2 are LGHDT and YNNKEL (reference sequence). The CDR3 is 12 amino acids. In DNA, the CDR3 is TGTGCCAGCAGCCAAGACCTTGAGGACTACACCTTC. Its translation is CASSQDLEDYTF.

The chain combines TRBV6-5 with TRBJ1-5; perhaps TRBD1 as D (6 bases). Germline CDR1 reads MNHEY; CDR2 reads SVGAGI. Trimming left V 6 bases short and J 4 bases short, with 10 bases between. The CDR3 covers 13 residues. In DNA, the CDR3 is TGTGCCAGCAGACAGGGCGGGAATCAGCCCCAGCATTTT. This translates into CASRQGGNQPQHF.

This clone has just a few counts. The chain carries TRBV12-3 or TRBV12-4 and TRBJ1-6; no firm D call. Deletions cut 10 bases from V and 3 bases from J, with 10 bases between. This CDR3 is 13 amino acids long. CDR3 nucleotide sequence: TGTGCCACCCGACAACTCTATAATTCACCCCTCCACTTT. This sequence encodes CATRQLYNSPLHF.

DNA of the CDR3: TGCGCCAGCAGCTCGGGCCCAAACCAAGAGACCCAGTACTTC. Translation gives CASSSGPNQETQYF. This chain joins TRBV5-1 and TRBJ2-5; D is ambiguous. In germline, CDR1 is SGHRS, CDR2 YFSETQ. The V end was cut by 3 bases, the J end by 0 bases, with 9 bases between. The CDR3 is 14 residues long.

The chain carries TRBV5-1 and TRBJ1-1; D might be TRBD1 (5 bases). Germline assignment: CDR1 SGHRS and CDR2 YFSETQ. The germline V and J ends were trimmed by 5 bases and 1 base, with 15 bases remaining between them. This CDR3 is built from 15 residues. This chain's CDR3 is CASRIGGFQNTEAFF. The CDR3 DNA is TGCGCCAGCAGAATCGGGGGTTTCCAGAACACTGAAGCTTTCTTT.